The TCR beta chain under discussion was sequenced for a study of blood T cell repertoires in COVID-19. Trimming pared 2 bases from V and 4 bases from J, leaving 12 bases between. The CDR3 is 14 residues long. CDR1 and CDR2 (germline): SGHTA, FQGNSA. Per the original methods: Amplifying reference gene primers gave estimates of nucleated cell counts. Sequencing was performed with immunoSEQ multiplex PCR; in TCRdb, only in-frame clones are kept and a portion is missing. The V and J calls and the clone size are those of that table, but D and trimming were determined from the DNA. The sample holds about 670,000 clones, 85% to 90% seen once. This clone was seen a few times.

Source material: peripheral blood. The chain uses TRBV7-2 and TRBJ2-7; possible D gene TRBD2, 5 bases. This clonotype was sampled from a woman under 30 with acute or convalescent COVID-19. This CDR3 is CASSLTGYGYEQYF. The CDR3 coding sequence is TGTGCCAGCAGCTTAACGGGGTACGGGTACGAGCAGTACTTC.